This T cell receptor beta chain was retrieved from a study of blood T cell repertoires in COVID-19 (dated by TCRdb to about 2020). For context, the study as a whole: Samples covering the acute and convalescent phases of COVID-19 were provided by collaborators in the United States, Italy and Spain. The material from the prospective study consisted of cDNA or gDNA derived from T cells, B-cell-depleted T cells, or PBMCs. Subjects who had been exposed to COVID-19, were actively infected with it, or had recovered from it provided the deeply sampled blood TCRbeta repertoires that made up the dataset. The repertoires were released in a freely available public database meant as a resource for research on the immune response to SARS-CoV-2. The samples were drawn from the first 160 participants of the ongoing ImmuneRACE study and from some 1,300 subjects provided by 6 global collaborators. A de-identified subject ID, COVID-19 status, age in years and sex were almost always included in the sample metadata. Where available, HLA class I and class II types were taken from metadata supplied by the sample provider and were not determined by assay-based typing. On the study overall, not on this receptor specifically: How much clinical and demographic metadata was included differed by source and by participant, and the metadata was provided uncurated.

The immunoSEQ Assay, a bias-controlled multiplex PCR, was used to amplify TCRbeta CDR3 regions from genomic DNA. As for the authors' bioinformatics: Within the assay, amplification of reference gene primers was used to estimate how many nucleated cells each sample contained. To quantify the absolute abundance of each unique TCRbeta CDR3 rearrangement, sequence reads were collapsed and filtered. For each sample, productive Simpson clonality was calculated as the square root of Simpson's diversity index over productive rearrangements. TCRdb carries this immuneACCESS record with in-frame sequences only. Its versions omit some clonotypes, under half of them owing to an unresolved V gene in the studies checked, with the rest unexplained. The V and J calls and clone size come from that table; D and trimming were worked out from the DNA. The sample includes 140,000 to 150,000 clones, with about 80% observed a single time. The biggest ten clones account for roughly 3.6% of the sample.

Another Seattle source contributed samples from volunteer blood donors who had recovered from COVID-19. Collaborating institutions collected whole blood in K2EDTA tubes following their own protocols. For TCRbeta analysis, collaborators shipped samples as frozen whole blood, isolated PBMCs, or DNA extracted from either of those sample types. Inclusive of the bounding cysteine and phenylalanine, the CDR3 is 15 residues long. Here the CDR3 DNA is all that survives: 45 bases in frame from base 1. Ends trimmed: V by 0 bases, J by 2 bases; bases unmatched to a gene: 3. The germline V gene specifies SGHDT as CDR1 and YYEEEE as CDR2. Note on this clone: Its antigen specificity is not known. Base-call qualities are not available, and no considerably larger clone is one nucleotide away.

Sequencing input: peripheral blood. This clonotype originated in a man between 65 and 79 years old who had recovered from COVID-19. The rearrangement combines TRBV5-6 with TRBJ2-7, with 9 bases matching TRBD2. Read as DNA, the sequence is TGTGCCAGCAGCTTGGCGCCTAGCGGGGCCTACGAGCAGTACTTC. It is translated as CASSLAPSGAYEQYF.